This TCR beta chain is drawn from a study of cytomegalovirus exposure and HLA in healthy donors. The PCR made use of 60 Vbeta and 13 Jbeta primers. Profiled with immunoSEQ multiplex PCR; TCRdb holds only in-frame clones, not every one. The sample has some 160,000 clones, 80% to 90% seen once. Sequencing was performed on PBMCs. The sequence came from a man aged 18-30 years in good health and CMV-seronegative.

Here the CDR3 reads CASSQSRVSYEQYF. DNA of the CDR3: TGTGCCAGCAGCCAATCAAGAGTGTCCTACGAGCAGTACTTC. The chain is built from TRBV16 and TRBJ2-7; D gene ambiguous. The germline V and J ends were trimmed by 0 bases and 1 base, with 7 bases remaining between them. The germline CDR1 and CDR2 sequences are KGHSY and FQNENV. The CDR3 extends over 14 amino acids.